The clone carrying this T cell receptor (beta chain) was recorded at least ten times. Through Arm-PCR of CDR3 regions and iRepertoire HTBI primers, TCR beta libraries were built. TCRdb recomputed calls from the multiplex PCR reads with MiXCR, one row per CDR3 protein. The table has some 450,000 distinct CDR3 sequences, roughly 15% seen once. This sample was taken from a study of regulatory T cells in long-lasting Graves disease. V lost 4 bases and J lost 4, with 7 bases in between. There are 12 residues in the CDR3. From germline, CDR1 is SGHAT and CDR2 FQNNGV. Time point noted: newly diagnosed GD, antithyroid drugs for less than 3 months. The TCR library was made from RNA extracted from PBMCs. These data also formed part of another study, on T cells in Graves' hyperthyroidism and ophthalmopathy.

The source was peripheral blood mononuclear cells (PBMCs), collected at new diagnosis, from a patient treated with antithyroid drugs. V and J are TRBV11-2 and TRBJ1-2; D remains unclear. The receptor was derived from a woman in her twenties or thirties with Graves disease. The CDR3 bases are TGTGCCAGCAGCTCTGAAGGCTATGGCTACACCTTC. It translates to CASSSEGYGYTF.